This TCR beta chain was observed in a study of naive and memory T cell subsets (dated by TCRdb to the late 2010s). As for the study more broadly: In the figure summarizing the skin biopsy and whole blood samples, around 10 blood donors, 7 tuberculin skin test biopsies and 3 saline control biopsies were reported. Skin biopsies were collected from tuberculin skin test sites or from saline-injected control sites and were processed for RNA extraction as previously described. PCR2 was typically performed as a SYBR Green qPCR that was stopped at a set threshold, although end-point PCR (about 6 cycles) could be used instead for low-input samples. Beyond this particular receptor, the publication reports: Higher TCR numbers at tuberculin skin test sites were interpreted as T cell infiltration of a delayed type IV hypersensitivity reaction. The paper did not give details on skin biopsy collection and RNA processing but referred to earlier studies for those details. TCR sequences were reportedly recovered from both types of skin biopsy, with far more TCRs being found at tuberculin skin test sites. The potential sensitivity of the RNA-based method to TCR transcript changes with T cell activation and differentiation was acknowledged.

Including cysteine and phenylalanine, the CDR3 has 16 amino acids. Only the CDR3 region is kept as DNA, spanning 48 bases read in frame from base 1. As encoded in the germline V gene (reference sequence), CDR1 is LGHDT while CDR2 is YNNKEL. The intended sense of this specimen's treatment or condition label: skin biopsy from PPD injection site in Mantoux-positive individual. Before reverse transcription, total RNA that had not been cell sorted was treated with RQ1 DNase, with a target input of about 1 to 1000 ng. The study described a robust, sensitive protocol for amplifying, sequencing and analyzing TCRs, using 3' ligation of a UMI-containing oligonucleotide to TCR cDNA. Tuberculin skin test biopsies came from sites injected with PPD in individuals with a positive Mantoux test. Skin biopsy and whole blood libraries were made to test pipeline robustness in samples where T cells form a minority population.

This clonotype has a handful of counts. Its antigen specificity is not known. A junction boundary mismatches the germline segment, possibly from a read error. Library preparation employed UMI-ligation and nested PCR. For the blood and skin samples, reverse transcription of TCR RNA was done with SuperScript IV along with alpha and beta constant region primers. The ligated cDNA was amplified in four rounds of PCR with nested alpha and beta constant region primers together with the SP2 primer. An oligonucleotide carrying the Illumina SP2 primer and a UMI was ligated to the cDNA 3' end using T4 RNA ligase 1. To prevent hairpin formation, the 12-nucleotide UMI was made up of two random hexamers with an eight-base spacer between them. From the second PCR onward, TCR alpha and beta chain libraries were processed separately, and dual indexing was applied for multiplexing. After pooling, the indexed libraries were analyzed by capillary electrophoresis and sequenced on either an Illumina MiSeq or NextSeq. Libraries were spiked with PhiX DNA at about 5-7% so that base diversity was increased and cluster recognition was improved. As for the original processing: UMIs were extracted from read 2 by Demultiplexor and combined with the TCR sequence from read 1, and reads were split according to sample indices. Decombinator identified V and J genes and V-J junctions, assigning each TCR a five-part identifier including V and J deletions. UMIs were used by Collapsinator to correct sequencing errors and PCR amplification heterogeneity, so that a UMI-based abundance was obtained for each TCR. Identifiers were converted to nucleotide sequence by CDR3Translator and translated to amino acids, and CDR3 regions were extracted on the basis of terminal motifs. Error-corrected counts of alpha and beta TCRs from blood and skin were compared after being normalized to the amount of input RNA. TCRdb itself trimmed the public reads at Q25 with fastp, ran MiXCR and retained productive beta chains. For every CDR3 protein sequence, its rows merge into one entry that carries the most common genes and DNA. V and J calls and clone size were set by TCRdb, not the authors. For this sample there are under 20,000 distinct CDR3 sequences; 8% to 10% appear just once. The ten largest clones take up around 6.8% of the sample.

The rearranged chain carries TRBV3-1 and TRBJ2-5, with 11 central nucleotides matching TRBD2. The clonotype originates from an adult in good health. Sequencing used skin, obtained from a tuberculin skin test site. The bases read TGTGCCAGCAGCCATGGGACTAGCGGTAATCAAGAGCCCCAGTACTTC. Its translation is CASSHGTSGNQEPQYF.